This TCR beta chain was identified during a study of CD8+ T cells in alopecia areata. Study overall: People stayed on tofacitinib for 6 to 18 months, then stopped the drug for 6 months. Whole-study findings and limits: Affected lesional scalp, above all in alopecia totalis/universalis, was more clonal than normal scalp.

Sorting separated CD4+ and CD8+ T cells out of PBMCs. Trimming took 4 bases from V and 2 from J; bases not matched to a gene: 5. Germline values: CDR1 SGHRS, CDR2 YFSETQ. The CDR3 sequence is 14 residues long. As the sequencing template, cDNA was produced by extracting RNA and reverse transcribing it. Sequencing used immunoSEQ multiplex PCR; TCRdb keeps in-frame clones, though not all of them. The data contain 150,000 or so clones, under 60% of them singletons. A remark on this clone: No antigen is known for it.

This specimen was CD4+ T cells sorted from blood, taken at week 0. The chain employs TRBV5-1 and TRBJ1-1, with 7 bases fitting TRBD1. This sequence was found in a human donor with alopecia areata. The CDR3: CASSLRQGNTEAFF. The CDR3 DNA reads TGCGCCAGCAGCCTCAGACAGGGAAACACTGAAGCTTTCTTT.